This is a list of T cell receptor beta chains from one sample in a study of preoperative IRX-2 immunotherapy in early breast cancer. TCRdb keeps only in-frame clones here, not all; method: immunoSEQ multiplex PCR. The sample holds 35,000 to 45,000 clones, approximately 77% seen once. This sample comprised tumor tissue, obtained after IRX-2 immunotherapy. These receptors all come from a human donor with breast cancer. CDR3s include the opening cysteine and the closing phenylalanine or tryptophan. Each record gives: V gene, J gene, clone size, D gene, CDR3 DNA, CDR3 protein. A D gene is named only where the DNA matches it firmly. Some rows mark clone size as missing; the rest say once, few, many or name a class of expanded clone.

v_call: TRBV5-1; j_call: TRBJ1-4; clone_size: .; d_call: .; cdr3_nt: TGCGCCAGCAGCCCTGAGGGGTCAGCTAATGAAAAACTGTTTTTT; cdr3_aa: CASSPEGSANEKLFF
v_call: TRBV6-8; j_call: TRBJ2-7; clone_size: few; d_call: .; cdr3_nt: TGTGCCAGCAGTCGATCAGGCTACGAGCAGTACTTC; cdr3_aa: CASSRSGYEQYF
v_call: TRBV6-8; j_call: TRBJ1-5; clone_size: few; d_call: .; cdr3_nt: TGTGCCAGCAGTTACTCTGGGGCCCTTAGCAATCAGCCCCAGCATTTT; cdr3_aa: CASSYSGALSNQPQHF
v_call: TRBV30; j_call: TRBJ2-7; clone_size: .; d_call: TRBD1; cdr3_nt: TGTGCCTGGAGTGTATCGGGGACAGGGTCTGGCGAGCAGTACTTC; cdr3_aa: CAWSVSGTGSGEQYF
v_call: TRBV29-1; j_call: TRBJ2-7; clone_size: .; d_call: TRBD2; cdr3_nt: TGCAGCGTATCTAGGACTAGCGGGTACGAGCAGTACTTC; cdr3_aa: CSVSRTSGYEQYF
v_call: TRBV15; j_call: TRBJ1-5; clone_size: .; d_call: .; cdr3_nt: TGTGCCACCAGCAGGCAGGGGTCGGGTCAGCCCCAGCATTTT; cdr3_aa: CATSRQGSGQPQHF
v_call: TRBV5-1; j_call: TRBJ2-3; clone_size: .; d_call: .; cdr3_nt: TGCGCCAGCAGCTCAGGGGCAGTATCTAGCACAGATACGCAGTATTTT; cdr3_aa: CASSSGAVSSTDTQYF
v_call: TRBV6-8; j_call: TRBJ2-7; clone_size: .; d_call: .; cdr3_nt: TGTGCCAGCAGTGGGATCGGGACGGTGGTTGTGGGCGAGCAGTACTTC; cdr3_aa: CASSGIGTVVVGEQYF
v_call: TRBV12-5; j_call: TRBJ1-5; clone_size: .; d_call: TRBD1; cdr3_nt: TGTGCTAGTGGGGCGCGACAGGGACCAAGTCAGCCCCAGCATTTT; cdr3_aa: CASGARQGPSQPQHF
v_call: TRBV7-1; j_call: TRBJ1-3; clone_size: .; d_call: .; cdr3_nt: TGTGCCAGCAGCTCTACTGGGCCCGGAAACACCATATATTTT; cdr3_aa: CASSSTGPGNTIYF
v_call: TRBV6-7; j_call: TRBJ2-7; clone_size: once; d_call: TRBD2; cdr3_nt: TGTGCCATCAGTGGCCCGGGACTAGCGGCCTACGAGCAGTACTTC; cdr3_aa: CAISGPGLAAYEQYF
v_call: TRBV19; j_call: TRBJ2-1; clone_size: .; d_call: .; cdr3_nt: TGTGCCAGTAGGTTTACGGGGGGCCTCAATAAGAATGAGCAGTTCTTC; cdr3_aa: CASRFTGGLNKNEQFF
v_call: TRBV19; j_call: TRBJ1-5; clone_size: few; d_call: TRBD1; cdr3_nt: TGTGCCAGTAGTATCTATTCAGGGGGACAGGTCAATCAGCCCCAGCATTTT; cdr3_aa: CASSIYSGGQVNQPQHF
v_call: TRBV13; j_call: TRBJ2-7; clone_size: .; d_call: .; cdr3_nt: TGTGCCAGCAGTGAACCCGACTGGCTCAACGAGCAGTACTTC; cdr3_aa: CASSEPDWLNEQYF
v_call: TRBV11-3; j_call: TRBJ2-3; clone_size: once; d_call: .; cdr3_nt: TGTGCCAGCAGCCGTACTGGGGTTAGCACAGATACGCAGTATTTT; cdr3_aa: CASSRTGVSTDTQYF
v_call: TRBV30; j_call: TRBJ2-3; clone_size: .; d_call: .; cdr3_nt: TGTGCCTGGAGTGAAGGCACAGATACGCAGTATTTT; cdr3_aa: CAWSEGTDTQYF
v_call: TRBV6-7; j_call: TRBJ1-3; clone_size: few; d_call: .; cdr3_nt: TGTGCCAGCAGTTACTCGAGGGGTAGGGGAGGAAACACCATATATTTT; cdr3_aa: CASSYSRGRGGNTIYF
v_call: TRBV5-1; j_call: TRBJ2-7; clone_size: .; d_call: TRBD2; cdr3_nt: TGCGCCAGCCAATTTAACCGGGACTACCCCTACGAGCAGTACTTC; cdr3_aa: CASQFNRDYPYEQYF
v_call: TRBV7-7; j_call: TRBJ1-5; clone_size: .; d_call: .; cdr3_nt: TGTGCCAGAAACTTGTCAGGACATAGCAATCAGCCCCAGCATTTT; cdr3_aa: CARNLSGHSNQPQHF
v_call: TRBV18; j_call: TRBJ1-1; clone_size: .; d_call: .; cdr3_nt: TGTGCCAGCTCACGAGATTCGAACACTGAAGCTTTCTTT; cdr3_aa: CASSRDSNTEAFF
v_call: TRBV6-8; j_call: TRBJ2-7; clone_size: .; d_call: .; cdr3_nt: TGTGCCAGCAGTTCGGTTCTGGCCTACGAGCAGTACTTC; cdr3_aa: CASSSVLAYEQYF
v_call: TRBV30; j_call: TRBJ1-4; clone_size: .; d_call: TRBD1; cdr3_nt: TGTGCCTGGAGCGCTGACAGGGGTGAAAAACTGTTTTTT; cdr3_aa: CAWSADRGEKLFF
v_call: TRBV11-1; j_call: TRBJ2-1; clone_size: .; d_call: .; cdr3_nt: TGTGCCAGCAGCTTAGCGGGTAGAGCGGAAGAGCAGTTCTTC; cdr3_aa: CASSLAGRAEEQFF
v_call: TRBV11-3; j_call: TRBJ2-3; clone_size: .; d_call: .; cdr3_nt: TGTGCCAGCAGCCCCCTCGAGGGTTCCACAGATACGCAGTATTTT; cdr3_aa: CASSPLEGSTDTQYF
v_call: TRBV5-1; j_call: TRBJ1-4; clone_size: .; d_call: .; cdr3_nt: TGCGCCAGCAGCTTATGGTCCGGGAGTGAAAAACTGTTTTTT; cdr3_aa: CASSLWSGSEKLFF
v_call: TRBV6-8; j_call: TRBJ1-2; clone_size: .; d_call: .; cdr3_nt: TGTGCCAGCAGCGAACAGGGAGGGCCCTATGGCTACACCTTC; cdr3_aa: CASSEQGGPYGYTF
v_call: TRBV4-1; j_call: TRBJ2-1; clone_size: .; d_call: .; cdr3_nt: TGCGCCAGCAGCCAAGATAGTGGGACCGAGCAGTTCTTC; cdr3_aa: CASSQDSGTEQFF
v_call: TRBV12-5; j_call: TRBJ2-5; clone_size: .; d_call: TRBD1; cdr3_nt: TGTGCTAGTGGTCCCGGGACAGTCCAAGAGACCCAGTACTTC; cdr3_aa: CASGPGTVQETQYF
v_call: TRBV6-8; j_call: TRBJ1-1; clone_size: .; d_call: .; cdr3_nt: TGTGCCAGCAGTTATGCCAGGACTCCGGGCGGGAAGGTTGACACTGAAGCTTTCTTT; cdr3_aa: CASSYARTPGGKVDTEAFF
v_call: TRBV1; j_call: TRBJ1-6; clone_size: .; d_call: .; cdr3_nt: TGCGCCAGCAGCCAACCCACACAGGGCCATTCACCCCTCCACTTT; cdr3_aa: CASSQPTQGHSPLHF
v_call: TRBV5-1; j_call: TRBJ1-1; clone_size: .; d_call: TRBD1; cdr3_nt: TGCGCCAGCAGCCGAACCAGACAGGGGATGGCTGAAGCTTTCTTT; cdr3_aa: CASSRTRQGMAEAFF
v_call: TRBV11-3; j_call: TRBJ2-3; clone_size: few; d_call: TRBD1; cdr3_nt: TGTGCCAGCAGCCCCGGGACAGGGAGAGCCCATACGCAGTATTTT; cdr3_aa: CASSPGTGRAHTQYF
v_call: TRBV10-1; j_call: TRBJ2-1; clone_size: once; d_call: .; cdr3_nt: TGCGCCAGCAGTGCAGGAGGGGTATCTTACAATGAGCAGTTCTTC; cdr3_aa: CASSAGGVSYNEQFF
v_call: TRBV5-1; j_call: TRBJ1-4; clone_size: .; d_call: .; cdr3_nt: TGCGCCAGCAGGCCCACAGGAAAGGCGGGTGAAAAACTGTTTTTT; cdr3_aa: CASRPTGKAGEKLFF
v_call: TRBV19; j_call: TRBJ1-2; clone_size: .; d_call: TRBD1; cdr3_nt: TGTGCCAGTACTTCCGGACAGGGAGTTTATGGCTACACCTTC; cdr3_aa: CASTSGQGVYGYTF
v_call: TRBV11-1; j_call: TRBJ2-2; clone_size: .; d_call: .; cdr3_nt: TGTGCCAGCAGTGCCAGAGTACTAGCTGCGAACACCGGGGAGCTGTTTTTT; cdr3_aa: CASSARVLAANTGELFF
v_call: TRBV11-3; j_call: TRBJ2-3; clone_size: few; d_call: TRBD2; cdr3_nt: TGTGCCAGCAGCTGGGCCGGGACTAGCGGGGGGGATACGCAGTATTTT; cdr3_aa: CASSWAGTSGGDTQYF
v_call: TRBV10-3; j_call: TRBJ1-3; clone_size: .; d_call: .; cdr3_nt: TGTGCCATCAGTGAGTGGGCAGGGCCCTCTGGAAACACCATATATTTT; cdr3_aa: CAISEWAGPSGNTIYF
v_call: TRBV15; j_call: TRBJ1-1; clone_size: few; d_call: .; cdr3_nt: TGTGCCACCAGGATGGAGCGACATGGGAACACTGAAGCTTTCTTT; cdr3_aa: CATRMERHGNTEAFF
v_call: TRBV6-8; j_call: TRBJ1-5; clone_size: .; d_call: TRBD1; cdr3_nt: TGTGCCAGCGCCCTAGGACAGGGGTTGGGGCAGCCCCAGCATTTT; cdr3_aa: CASALGQGLGQPQHF
v_call: TRBV7-2; j_call: TRBJ2-2; clone_size: .; d_call: .; cdr3_nt: TGTGCCAGCAGCTACAGAGGAGTGGGGGAGCTGTTTTTT; cdr3_aa: CASSYRGVGELFF
v_call: TRBV7-6; j_call: TRBJ2-7; clone_size: .; d_call: .; cdr3_nt: TGTGCCAGCAGCTTAGGCGGGGTCGCTGGAGTACGGGAGCAGTACTTC; cdr3_aa: CASSLGGVAGVREQYF
v_call: TRBV7-5; j_call: TRBJ1-3; clone_size: .; d_call: .; cdr3_nt: TGTGCCAGCAACTACTTGAGCTCTGGAAACACCATATATTTT; cdr3_aa: CASNYLSSGNTIYF
v_call: TRBV1; j_call: TRBJ1-3; clone_size: .; d_call: .; cdr3_nt: TGCGCCAGCAGCCAGAGCATCTCTGGAAACACCATATATTTT; cdr3_aa: CASSQSISGNTIYF
v_call: TRBV6-7; j_call: TRBJ1-6; clone_size: .; d_call: .; cdr3_nt: TGTGCCAGCAGTGAAGCCCGGAGGGCCGGTCATCACTTT; cdr3_aa: CASSEARRAGHHF
v_call: TRBV30; j_call: TRBJ1-4; clone_size: .; d_call: .; cdr3_nt: TGTGCCTGGAGTGGGACGGGTGAAAAACTGTTTTTT; cdr3_aa: CAWSGTGEKLFF
v_call: TRBV1; j_call: TRBJ2-7; clone_size: few; d_call: .; cdr3_nt: TGCGCCAGCAGCCTCGGGACGGTATTCGACGAGCAGTACTTC; cdr3_aa: CASSLGTVFDEQYF
v_call: TRBV14; j_call: TRBJ2-5; clone_size: .; d_call: TRBD2; cdr3_nt: TGTGCCAGCAGCTCCGCGGGACTAGCGTGGGAGACCCAGTACTTC; cdr3_aa: CASSSAGLAWETQYF
v_call: TRBV12-2; j_call: TRBJ2-3; clone_size: .; d_call: .; cdr3_nt: TGTGCCACCTCAAACCCCCCTCCGGGACTAGGAAGACCTAGCACAGATACGCAGTATTTT; cdr3_aa: CATSNPPPGLGRPSTDTQYF
v_call: TRBV18; j_call: TRBJ1-2; clone_size: .; d_call: .; cdr3_nt: TGTGCCAGCTACGATGGGAATAACTATGGCTACACCTTC; cdr3_aa: CASYDGNNYGYTF
v_call: TRBV19; j_call: TRBJ2-3; clone_size: .; d_call: .; cdr3_nt: TGTGCCAGCTCATTGGGGGGGGCGGGAGATACGCAGTATTTT; cdr3_aa: CASSLGGAGDTQYF
v_call: TRBV19; j_call: TRBJ2-1; clone_size: .; d_call: .; cdr3_nt: TGTGCCAGTAGTATCCAAGTCTTGAGCCGTAACGAGCAGTTCTTC; cdr3_aa: CASSIQVLSRNEQFF
v_call: TRBV6-4; j_call: TRBJ2-7; clone_size: .; d_call: TRBD2; cdr3_nt: TGTGCCAGCAGTTACTCTGGGGGCGGGGGGTACGAGCAGTACTTC; cdr3_aa: CASSYSGGGGYEQYF